A single sample gave rise to the 19 T cell receptor beta chains below, sequenced in a study of CD8 T cells in ankylosing spondylitis. Study-level results: Ankylosing spondylitis blood appeared to be characterized by a TCR beta motif of under 10 highly homologous variants.

The antigens of these receptors remain unknown. A single record per CDR3 protein comes from TCRdb applying MiXCR to the 5' RACE reads. The profile shows under 950,000 distinct CDR3 sequences, around 17% of them singletons. The sample was blood, either unsorted or a sorted T cell fraction (not recorded which). These receptors all come from a male donor with ankylosing spondylitis.

This clonotype has only a few counts. The chain is built from TRBV7-8 and TRBJ1-6; the D is unclear. Germline V gives CDR1 SGHVS, CDR2 FQNEAQ. The CDR3 covers 14 residues. V lost 3 bases and J lost 8, with 11 bases in between. The CDR3 DNA sequence: TGTGCCAGCAGCTTGGCCGACGGGGATTCACCCCTCCACTTT. Encoded protein: CASSLADGDSPLHF.

DNA of the CDR3: TGTGCCAGCAGCCGCCCAAGACAGGGGTCCGAAGCTTTCTTT. Amino acids: CASSRPRQGSEAFF. This chain uses TRBV12-3 or TRBV12-4 with TRBJ1-1, with TRBD1 identical over 8 bases. This CDR3 has 14 amino acids. The V and J ends lost 6 bases and 8 bases, in that order; junction bases with no gene match: 11.

This clonotype was seen a few times. V and J are TRBV20-1 and TRBJ2-5; tentatively, D is TRBD1 or TRBD2 (5 bases each). CDR1 DFQATT and CDR2 SNEGSKA come from the germline V gene (reference sequence). Between the trimmed V and J ends, which lost 1 base and 4 bases, there was a span of 13 bases. CDR3 length: 14 residues. Here the CDR3 reads CSARGARGPETQYF. The CDR3 nucleotides are TGCAGTGCTAGAGGGGCCCGGGGACCAGAGACCCAGTACTTC.

This clonotype occurred many times. The V call is TRBV5-1, the J call TRBJ1-5; no definite D call. Germline CDR1 reads SGHRS; CDR2 reads YFSETQ. CDR3 size: 13 residues. Trimming shortened V by 0 bases and J by 9 bases, and 10 bases separated the two germline ends. Here the CDR3 DNA reads TGCGCCAGCAGCTTGGCCGGGCAGATGCCCCAGCATTTT. This sequence encodes CASSLAGQMPQHF.

A few counts support this clonotype. V usage is TRBV15 and J usage is TRBJ2-3, with TRBD1 matching over 9 bases. This CDR3 contains 17 residues. V lost 3 bases, J lost 0 bases, and 7 bases stayed unmatched. The germline V gene encodes CDR1 LNHNV and CDR2 YYDKDF (reference sequence). The CDR3 sequence is CATSRDRGLTSTDTQYF. Written as DNA, the CDR3 is TGTGCCACCAGCAGGGACAGGGGATTAACTAGCACAGATACGCAGTATTTT.

This clonotype is medium-sized by share. The CDR3 DNA is TGTGCCAGCAGCCTGGACAGGGGCTCCTACAATGAGCAGTTCTTC. Amino acid sequence: CASSLDRGSYNEQFF. This chain links TRBV7-2 with TRBJ2-1; 9 positions match TRBD1. The CDR3 extends over 15 amino acids. The germline CDR1 and CDR2 sequences are SGHTA and FQGNSA. With 5 bases clipped from V and 0 bases from J, the junction kept 2 bases outside the gene matches.

The V call is TRBV7-2, the J call TRBJ1-5, with D perhaps matching TRBD1 (5 bases). The CDR3 extends over 15 amino acids. CDR1 and CDR2 (germline): SGHTA, FQGNSA. V shed 1 base and J shed 4 bases, with 11 bases lying between them. This CDR3 is CASSLVGEVNQPQHF. In nucleotides, the CDR3 is TGTGCCAGCAGCTTAGTAGGGGAGGTGAATCAGCCCCAGCATTTT. The whole variable domain, filled in from reference TRBV7-2 and TRBJ1-5, reads GAGVSQSPSNKVTEKGKDVELRCDPISGHTALYWYRQSLGQGLEFLIYFQGNSAPDKSGLPSDRFSAERTGGSVSTLTIQRTQQEDSAVYLCASSLVGEVNQPQHFGDGTRLSIL.

This clonotype was seen more than once but under ten times. The CDR3 region is CSQHLRWSEVSETQYF. DNA of the CDR3: TGTTCCCAGCACTTACGATGGTCTGAAGTCTCAGAGACCCAGTACTTC. V usage is TRBV24-1 and J usage is TRBJ2-5; D ambiguous. The CDR3 runs to 16 residues. Germline V gene data show CDR1 as KGHDR and CDR2 as SFDVKD.

The chain employs TRBV6-1 and TRBJ2-3, with TRBD2 matching 15 bases. Trimming took 5 bases from V and 9 from J; bases not matched to a gene: 9. The CDR3 runs to 16 residues. Germline assignment: CDR1 MNHNS and CDR2 SASEGT. The CDR3 DNA follows: TGTGCCAGCAGTCTGGGGACTAGCGGGGGGTCTGGGACGCAGTATTTT. Amino acid sequence: CASSLGTSGGSGTQYF.

This chain connects TRBV24-1 to TRBJ2-5, with D possibly TRBD2 on 6 matching bases. Germline lookup yields CDR1 KGHDR and CDR2 SFDVKD. The CDR3 is 13 amino acids. Between the trimmed V and J ends, which lost 4 bases and 7 bases, there was a span of 12 bases. This CDR3 is CATSDPAGLTQYF. CDR3 sequence (DNA): TGTGCCACCAGTGACCCGGCGGGGCTGACCCAGTACTTC.

The chain combines TRBV2 with TRBJ1-6, with unresolved D. The CDR3 consists of 15 residues. The V end lost 3 bases, the J end lost 0 bases, and 6 bases lay between the germline ends. CDR1 and CDR2 (germline): SNHLY, FYNNEI. The CDR3 spells CASSESSSYNSPLHF. The CDR3 DNA reads TGTGCCAGCAGTGAGTCAAGCTCCTATAATTCACCCCTCCACTTT.

The CDR3 region is CASSLAGLMNTEAFF. The CDR3 nucleotides read TGTGCCAGCAGCTTAGCTGGACTGATGAACACTGAAGCTTTCTTT. J is TRBJ1-1 and V is TRBV7-2; D remains unclear. The CDR3 covers 15 residues. V dropped 0 bases and J dropped 0 bases, with 8 bases sitting between them. Looked up from germline, CDR1 is SGHTA and CDR2 is FQGNSA. Complete variable domain (other parts from reference TRBV7-2 and TRBJ1-1): GAGVSQSPSNKVTEKGKDVELRCDPISGHTALYWYRQSLGQGLEFLIYFQGNSAPDKSGLPSDRFSAERTGGSVSTLTIQRTQQEDSAVYLCASSLAGLMNTEAFFGQGTRLTVV.

CDR3 nucleotide sequence: TGCGCCAGCAGCTTGAGGCTAGCTGGGGGTACGCAGTATTTT. Protein sequence: CASSLRLAGGTQYF. This rearrangement joins TRBV5-1 to TRBJ2-3; tentatively, D is TRBD1 or TRBD2 (5 bases each). Trimming took off 1 base at V and 8 bases at J, with 14 bases between the two ends. The germline V gene encodes CDR1 SGHRS and CDR2 YFSETQ. The length of the CDR3 is 14 residues.

The chain is built from TRBV3-1 and TRBJ2-5; D not certain. V lost 6 bases, J lost 2 bases, and 10 bases lay in between. The length of the CDR3 is 13 residues. Germline assignment: CDR1 LGHDT and CDR2 YNNKEL (reference sequence). CDR3 sequence reads: CASRPAIQETQYF. Here the CDR3 DNA reads TGTGCCAGCAGGCCGGCGATACAAGAGACCCAGTACTTC.

The gene calls are TRBV20-1 and TRBJ2-1; TRBD2 matches at 7 bases. The CDR3 runs to 13 residues. Trimming at V came to 7 bases and at J to 4 bases, leaving 7 bases not matched to a gene. CDR1 and CDR2 from the germline V gene are DFQATT and SNEGSKA (reference sequence). The CDR3, as DNA: TGCAGTGTAACAGCGGGGCAATACAATGAGCAGTTCTTC. The encoded protein is CSVTAGQYNEQFF.

The V call is TRBV14, the J call TRBJ2-1; 7 bases are shared with TRBD2. Trimming removed 0 bases from V and 3 bases from J; junction bases left unmatched: 5. CDR1 is SGHDN, CDR2 FVKESK, per germline. This CDR3 has 16 residues. For the CDR3, the DNA is TGTGCCAGCAGCCAAGAGCCGGGAGGAAACTACAATGAGCAGTTCTTC. It is translated as CASSQEPGGNYNEQFF.

The V and J genes are TRBV28 and TRBJ2-7; D unclear. V was trimmed by 7 bases and J by 3 bases, leaving 13 bases between them. The CDR3 runs 13 residues. The V gene's germline CDR1 is MDHEN and CDR2 SYDVKM. The CDR3 here is CASNTPWGYEQYF. CDR3 nucleotides: TGTGCCAGCAACACCCCTTGGGGCTACGAGCAGTACTTC.

The chain has TRBV7-9 and TRBJ2-3; no firm D call. Looked up from germline, CDR1 is SEHNR and CDR2 is FQNEAQ (reference sequence). This CDR3 has 15 amino acids. V was pared by 6 bases and J by 0 bases, with 13 bases between. CDR3 amino acids: CASSRTTTSTDTQYF. CDR3 coding DNA: TGTGCCAGCAGTCGGACCACAACAAGCACAGATACGCAGTATTTT.

This clonotype turned up a few times. The rearrangement joins TRBV2 to TRBJ2-2; D call uncertain. The CDR3 runs to 16 residues. The V gene's germline CDR1 is SNHLY and CDR2 FYNNEI. V shed 3 bases and J shed 3 bases, with 14 bases lying between them. CDR3 region: CASSEVQITHTGELFF. As DNA, the CDR3 is TGTGCCAGCAGTGAGGTGCAGATTACTCACACCGGGGAGCTGTTTTTT.